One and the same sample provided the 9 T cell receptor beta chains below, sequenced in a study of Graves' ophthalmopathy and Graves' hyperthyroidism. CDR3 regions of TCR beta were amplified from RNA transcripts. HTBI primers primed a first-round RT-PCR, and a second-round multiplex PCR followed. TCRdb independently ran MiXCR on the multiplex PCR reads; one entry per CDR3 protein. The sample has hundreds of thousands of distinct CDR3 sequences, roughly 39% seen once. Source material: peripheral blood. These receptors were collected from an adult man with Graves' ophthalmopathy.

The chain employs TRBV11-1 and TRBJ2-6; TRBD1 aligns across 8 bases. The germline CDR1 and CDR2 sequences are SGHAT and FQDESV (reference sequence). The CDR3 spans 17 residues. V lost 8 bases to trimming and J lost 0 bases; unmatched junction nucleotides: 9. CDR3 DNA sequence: TGTGCCAGCGGGGACAGGTTGGCAAGCTCTGGGGCCAACGTCCTGACTTTC. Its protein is CASGDRLASSGANVLTF.

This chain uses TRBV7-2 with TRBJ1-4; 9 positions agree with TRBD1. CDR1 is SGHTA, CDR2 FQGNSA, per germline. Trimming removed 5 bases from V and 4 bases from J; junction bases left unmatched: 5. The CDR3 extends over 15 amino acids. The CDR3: CASSKTGQGNEKLFF. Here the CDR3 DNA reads TGTGCCAGCAGCAAAACGGGACAGGGTAATGAAAAACTGTTTTTT.

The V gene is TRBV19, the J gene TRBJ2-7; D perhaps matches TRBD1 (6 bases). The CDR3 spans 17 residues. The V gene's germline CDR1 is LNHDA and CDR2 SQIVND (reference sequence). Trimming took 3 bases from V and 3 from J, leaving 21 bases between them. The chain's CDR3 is CASSIEVNRVYGYEQYF. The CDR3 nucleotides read TGTGCCAGTAGTATCGAAGTGAACAGGGTTTATGGCTACGAGCAGTACTTC.

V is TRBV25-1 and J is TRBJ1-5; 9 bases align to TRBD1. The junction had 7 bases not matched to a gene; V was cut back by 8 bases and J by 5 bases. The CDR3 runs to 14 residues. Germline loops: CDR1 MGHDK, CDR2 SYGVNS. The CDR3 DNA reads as TGTGCCAGCGGCGTGGACAGGGGCTATCAGCCCCAGCATTTT. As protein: CASGVDRGYQPQHF.

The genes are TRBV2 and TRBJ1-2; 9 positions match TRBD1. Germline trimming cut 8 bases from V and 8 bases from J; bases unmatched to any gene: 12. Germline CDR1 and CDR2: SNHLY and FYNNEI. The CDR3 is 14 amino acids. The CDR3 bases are TGTGCCAGCGGCGACGGGACAGGGATCCGGGGCTACACCTTC. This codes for CASGDGTGIRGYTF.

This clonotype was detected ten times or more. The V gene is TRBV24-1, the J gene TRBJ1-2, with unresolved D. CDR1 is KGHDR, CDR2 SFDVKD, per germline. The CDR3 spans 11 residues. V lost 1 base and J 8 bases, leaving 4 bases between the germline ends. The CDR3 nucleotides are TGTGCCACCAGTGATTTAAAGGGCTACACCTTC. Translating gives CATSDLKGYTF.

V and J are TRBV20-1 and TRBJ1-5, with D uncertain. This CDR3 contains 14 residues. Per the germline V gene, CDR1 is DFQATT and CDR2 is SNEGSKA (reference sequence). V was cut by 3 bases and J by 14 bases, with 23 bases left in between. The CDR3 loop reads CSASLRVAGVYEHF. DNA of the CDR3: TGCAGTGCTAGTCTCCGGGTAGCGGGAGTGTACGAGCATTTT.

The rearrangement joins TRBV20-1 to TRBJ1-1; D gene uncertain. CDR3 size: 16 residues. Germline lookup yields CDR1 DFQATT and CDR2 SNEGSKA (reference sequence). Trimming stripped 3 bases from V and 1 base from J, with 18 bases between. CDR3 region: CSARITAPTSNTEAFF. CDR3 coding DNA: TGCAGTGCTAGGATAACAGCTCCTACCTCGAACACTGAAGCTTTCTTT.

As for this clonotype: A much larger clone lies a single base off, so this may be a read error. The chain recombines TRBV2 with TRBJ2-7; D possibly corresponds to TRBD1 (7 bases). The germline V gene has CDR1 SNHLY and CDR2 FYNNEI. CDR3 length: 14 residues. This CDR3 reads CAISEAGGTYEQYF. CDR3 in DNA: TGTGCCATCAGTGAGGCAGGGGGGACCTACGAGCAGTACTTC.